This T cell receptor beta chain was identified during a study of blood T cell repertoires in COVID-19. In the study overall: Samples came from the United States, Italy and Spain, spanning acute and convalescent COVID-19. PBMCs, B-cell-depleted T cells, or T cells provided the cDNA or gDNA that made up the material.

The V gene end was trimmed by 6 bases and the J gene end by 3 bases; junction bases not matched to a gene: 4. The CDR3 spans 13 residues. Germline V gives CDR1 SNHLY, CDR2 FYNNEI. How the authors handled the data: Amplification from reference gene primers served as the basis for estimated nucleated cell counts. Sequencing used immunoSEQ multiplex PCR; TCRdb keeps in-frame clones, though not all of them. V and J calls plus clone size are reproduced from that table; the DNA served to infer D and trimming. Of under 300,000 clones in the sample, 75% to 90% are singletons; the top ten hold 2.2%. The sample consisted of peripheral blood. The sequence was collected from a man aged 25 to 40 who had recovered from COVID-19. The V call is TRBV2, the J call TRBJ1-1, with 7 bases fitting TRBD1. The CDR3 reads CASRDRKYTEAFF. The CDR3, as DNA: TGTGCCAGCAGGGACAGGAAGTACACTGAAGCTTTCTTT.